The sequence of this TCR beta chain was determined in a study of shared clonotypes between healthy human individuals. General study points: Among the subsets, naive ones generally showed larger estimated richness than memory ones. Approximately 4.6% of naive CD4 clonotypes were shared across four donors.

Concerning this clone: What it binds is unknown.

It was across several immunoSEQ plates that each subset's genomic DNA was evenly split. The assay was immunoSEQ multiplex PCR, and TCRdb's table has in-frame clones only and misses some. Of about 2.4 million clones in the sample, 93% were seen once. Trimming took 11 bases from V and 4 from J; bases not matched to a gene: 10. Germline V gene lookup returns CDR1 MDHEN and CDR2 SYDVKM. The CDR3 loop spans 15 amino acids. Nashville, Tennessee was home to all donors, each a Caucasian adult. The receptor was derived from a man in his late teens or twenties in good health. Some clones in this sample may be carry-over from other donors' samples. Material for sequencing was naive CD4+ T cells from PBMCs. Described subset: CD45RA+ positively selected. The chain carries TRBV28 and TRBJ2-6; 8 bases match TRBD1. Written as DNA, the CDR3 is TGTGCCTGCTCACAGGGGGGTACCGGGGCCAACGTCCTGACTTTC. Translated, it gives CACSQGGTGANVLTF.